This TCR beta chain is drawn from a study of blood T cells in healthy people across ages (dated by TCRdb to 2014 to 2015). Study-wide context: In model experiments, template switching captured roughly one uniquely barcoded TCR beta cDNA molecule for every two T cells. Age-related changes in TCR beta repertoire diversity were measured in the study by deep sequencing normalized with unique cDNA molecular identifiers. The donors were divided into four age groups: young (average approximately 17 years), middle-aged (about 41), aged (around 59) and long-lived (approximately 74). To avoid experimental bias, donors of different ages were randomly spread across the sequencing lanes. Two additional independent replicas of 1 million unique cDNA reads from the same blood draw were analyzed for two donors (one aged 18 to 30 and one aged 80 or older). Paper-wide results and their limitations: Compared with the aged group, the long-lived group had more naive CD4+ T cells, fewer expanded clones and increased TCR diversity, a pattern suggesting age selection. As age increased, observed TCR beta diversity per million T cells dropped in a roughly linear way, and a significant reduction was already evident by age 40. Donor CMV infection status was unknown, potentially confounding age-related changes in expanded clonotypes. A strong correlation was found between observed TCR beta diversity and the percentage of naive T cells measured by flow cytometry. Since profiling was done on bulk unsorted PBMCs, naive and antigen-experienced compartments could not be conclusively compared. Estimates of total diversity from one million sequenced T cells were regarded as lower bounds and underestimates.

This clonotype was observed once. It lacks a known antigen. No per-base quality is available; no much larger clone lies one base away. On its own, one read is weak support. The protocol used for the library was 5' RACE. Sequencing used an Illumina HiSeq 2500. A second PCR of roughly 7 to 11 cycles was performed with a sample-barcoded 5' primer and a J-beta primer mix. A template-switch 5' adaptor carrying 12 random nucleotides introduced a unique molecular identifier onto each TCR beta cDNA molecule. Each sample yielded at least 3 million CDR3-containing paired-end reads. The Mint cDNA synthesis kit, primed by a TRBC-specific oligonucleotide, was used to synthesize first-strand cDNA from all RNA. All cDNA was treated with uracil-DNA glycosylase and then went through a first 18-cycle PCR with the universal primers M1SS and BC2_uni_R. As for the original processing: Normalization of each sample was performed by random selection of 1 million high-quality reads, each carrying a distinct molecular identifier. Reads with shared molecular identifiers were discarded instead of being binned into consensus sequences. MiTCR, with a Q25 quality threshold and the strictest error-elimination algorithm, was used for CDR3 identification, clonotype clustering and error correction. Lower-bound total TCR beta diversity was estimated with a nonparametric unseen species model using Euler transformation. TCRdb reprocessing: public reads trimmed at Q25 with fastp, clones called with MiXCR, in-frame beta chains kept. Every entry covers one CDR3 protein and lists the most common genes and DNA from its rows. These V and J calls are TCRdb output, not the study's own analysis. The sample data list about 730,000 distinct CDR3 sequences, and approximately 43% of these were observed just once. The ten most abundant clones make up around 20% of the sample.

The CDR3 goes from the cysteine to the phenylalanine over 14 residues. The CDR3 DNA has 42 bases and is translated from base 1. The germline V gene yields MNHEY for CDR1 and SVGAGI for CDR2. V is pared back by 0 bases and J by 4 bases, with 6 bases lying between the germline termini. Donors were a few dozen systemically healthy Caucasian individuals from Russia aged roughly 6 to 90 years. Each donor gave 9 to 10 milliliters of peripheral blood, collected into EDTA-treated Vacutainer tubes. PBMCs were isolated by Ficoll-Paque density-gradient centrifugation, with at least 7 million obtained per sample. Total RNA was extracted from PBMCs with Trizol reagent, with at least 5.5 micrograms obtained per sample. Naive CD45RAhigh/CD27high T cell percentages were measured by flow cytometry on a PBMC aliquot from every donor.

The chain is encoded by TRBV6-5 joined to TRBJ2-2; the D segment cannot be called with confidence. The sequence derives from an older woman in good health. Sequencing was performed on blood. The CDR3 sequence is CASSYSGPTGELFF. Read as DNA, the sequence is TGTGCCAGCAGTTACTCAGGCCCCACCGGGGAGCTGTTTTTT.